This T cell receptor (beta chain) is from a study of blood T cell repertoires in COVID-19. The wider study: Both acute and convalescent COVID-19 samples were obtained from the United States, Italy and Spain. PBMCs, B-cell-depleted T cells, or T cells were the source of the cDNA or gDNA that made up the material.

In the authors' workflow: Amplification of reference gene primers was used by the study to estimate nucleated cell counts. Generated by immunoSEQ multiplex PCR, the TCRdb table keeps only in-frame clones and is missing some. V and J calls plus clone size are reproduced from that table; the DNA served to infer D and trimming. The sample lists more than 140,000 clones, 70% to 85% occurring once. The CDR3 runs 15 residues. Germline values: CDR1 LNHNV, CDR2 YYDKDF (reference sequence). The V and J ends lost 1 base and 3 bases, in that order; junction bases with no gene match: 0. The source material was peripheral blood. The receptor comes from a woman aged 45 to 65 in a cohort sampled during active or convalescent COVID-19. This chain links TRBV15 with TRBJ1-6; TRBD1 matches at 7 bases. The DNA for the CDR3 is TGTGCCACCAGCAGAGCAGGGGGCTATAATTCACCCCTCCACTTT. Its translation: CATSRAGGYNSPLHF. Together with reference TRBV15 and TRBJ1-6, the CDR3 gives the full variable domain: DAMVIQNPRYQVTQFGKPVTLSCSQTLNHNVMYWYQQKSSQAPKLLFHYYDKDFNNEADTPDNFQSRRPNTSFCFLDIRSPGLGDTAMYLCATSRAGGYNSPLHFGNGTRLTVT.